Listed below are T cell receptor beta chains from one sample, sequenced in a study of response to subunit inactivated influenza vaccine. Via MiXCR, TCRdb re-called the RT-PCR reads, giving one row per CDR3 protein. This table has under 500,000 distinct CDR3 sequences, approximately 9.9% appearing once. The specimen comprised PBMCs from blood, sampled roughly 46 days after vaccination. The origin of the receptors is a man between 50 and 59 years old who received an inactivated influenza vaccine. Each CDR3 is given with its conserved first and last residue. D genes are given only for firm matches. The size entry is marked missing in some rows and otherwise reads once, few, many or a size class.

d_call,j_call,clone_size,v_call,cdr3_aa,cdr3_nt
NA,TRBJ2-6,few,TRBV7-2,CASRPGHIYSGANVLTF,TGTGCCAGCAGACCAGGACACATTTACTCTGGGGCCAACGTCCTGACTTTC
TRBD1,TRBJ1-3,few,TRBV5-5,CASSRTGPGNTIYF,TGTGCCAGCAGCCGGACAGGGCCAGGAAACACCATATATTTT
NA,TRBJ2-1,NA,TRBV19,CASSIDVTDGDEQFF,TGTGCCAGTAGTATAGACGTCACCGACGGGGATGAGCAGTTCTTC
NA,TRBJ1-1,few,TRBV7-8,CASSRALPGGARTTEAFF,TGTGCCAGCAGCCGAGCGCTCCCGGGGGGCGCTAGGACAACTGAAGCTTTCTTT
TRBD1,TRBJ1-5,few,TRBV19,CASSQRTGGSNQPQHF,TGTGCCAGTAGCCAGAGGACAGGGGGTAGCAATCAGCCCCAGCATTTT
NA,TRBJ2-1,many,TRBV29-1,CSVLPPGQSSSYNEQFF,TGCAGCGTTCTCCCCCCCGGACAGTCTAGCTCCTACAATGAGCAGTTCTTC
NA,TRBJ2-2,few,TRBV6-1,CASMKSVNTGELFF,TGTGCCAGCATGAAGAGCGTGAACACCGGGGAGCTGTTTTTT
TRBD2,TRBJ2-7,many,TRBV12-3/TRBV12-4,CASRPREGRYEQYF,TGTGCCAGCAGACCGCGGGAGGGCCGCTACGAGCAGTACTTC
NA,TRBJ2-7,NA,TRBV6-2/TRBV6-3,CASSYHPYEQYF,TGTGCCAGCAGTTATCACCCCTACGAGCAGTACTTC
NA,TRBJ2-5,many,TRBV11-1,CASSLLGPQETQYF,TGTGCCAGCAGCCTGTTGGGGCCCCAAGAGACCCAGTACTTC
TRBD1,TRBJ2-1,many,TRBV9,CASSPVGQTYNEQFF,TGTGCCAGCAGCCCAGTGGGACAGACCTACAATGAGCAGTTCTTC
NA,TRBJ2-1,few,TRBV7-2,CASSLAQPQYNEQFF,TGTGCCAGCAGCTTAGCGCAGCCCCAATACAATGAGCAGTTCTTC
TRBD1,TRBJ2-6,few,TRBV11-2,CASSRGQGATSGANVLTF,TGTGCCAGCAGCAGAGGACAGGGGGCAACCTCTGGGGCCAACGTCCTGACTTTC
NA,TRBJ2-2,many,TRBV15,CATSRDLFQAFGELFF,TGTGCCACCAGCAGAGATCTCTTCCAGGCCTTCGGGGAGCTGTTTTTT
NA,TRBJ1-1,few,TRBV20-1,CSARVRGSAFF,TGCAGTGCTAGAGTCCGGGGGTCTGCTTTCTTT
TRBD2,TRBJ2-1,few,TRBV12-3/TRBV12-4,CASSSRGVYNEQFF,TGTGCCAGCAGCTCGCGGGGGGTGTACAATGAGCAGTTCTTC
NA,TRBJ2-3,once,TRBV12-5,CASGRTGFHTQYF,TGTGCTAGTGGCCGTACAGGGTTTCATACGCAGTATTTT
NA,TRBJ1-1,NA,TRBV4-2,CASSPARAGAEAFF,TGTGCCAGCAGCCCAGCGAGGGCAGGGGCTGAAGCTTTCTTT
NA,TRBJ1-1,NA,TRBV5-1,CASSLDSSQLNTEAFF,TGCGCCAGCAGCTTGGACAGCTCTCAATTGAACACTGAAGCTTTCTTT
NA,TRBJ2-2,NA,TRBV6-2/TRBV6-3,CASSTSGWGSTGELFF,TGTGCCAGCAGTACCTCCGGGTGGGGTTCCACCGGGGAGCTGTTTTTT
TRBD1,TRBJ2-7,NA,TRBV7-9,CASSSRQGNEQYF,TGTGCCAGCAGCTCGCGACAGGGCAACGAGCAGTACTTC
NA,TRBJ1-5,NA,TRBV12-3/TRBV12-4,CASRLELVQPQHF,TGTGCCAGCAGACTTGAGTTGGTTCAGCCCCAGCATTTT
NA,TRBJ2-1,NA,TRBV29-1,CSLEEGAGYNEQFF,TGCAGCCTTGAGGAAGGAGCTGGCTACAATGAGCAGTTCTTC
NA,TRBJ2-6,many,TRBV5-6,CASSFIAPSSGANVLTF,TGTGCCAGCAGCTTTATAGCACCGAGCTCTGGGGCCAACGTCCTGACTTTC
NA,TRBJ1-1,many,TRBV20-1,CSARDHMGTEAFF,TGCAGTGCTAGAGATCACATGGGGACTGAAGCTTTCTTT
TRBD1,TRBJ2-7,NA,TRBV5-1,CASRLGQGKYYEQYF,TGCGCCAGCAGGCTCGGACAGGGGAAATACTACGAGCAGTACTTC
TRBD2,TRBJ2-1,few,TRBV6-4,CASSRLAGVLSSYNEQFF,TGTGCCAGCAGTCGGCTAGCGGGGGTCCTGAGCTCCTACAATGAGCAGTTCTTC
NA,TRBJ1-5,few,TRBV12-3/TRBV12-4,CASSLLEDRPQHF,TGTGCCAGCAGTTTACTGGAAGATAGGCCCCAGCATTTT
TRBD2,TRBJ2-5,NA,TRBV3-1,CASSQALAGGPRKTQYF,TGTGCCAGCAGCCAAGCGCTAGCGGGGGGGCCGCGAAAGACCCAGTACTTC
NA,TRBJ1-1,few,TRBV15,CATSRETDVWGNADEAFF,TGTGCCACCAGCAGAGAAACCGACGTTTGGGGGAATGCCGATGAAGCTTTCTTT
NA,TRBJ2-3,many,TRBV7-8,CASSSEDYGSTDTQYF,TGTGCCAGCAGCTCGGAGGACTATGGAAGCACAGATACGCAGTATTTT
NA,TRBJ2-5,many,TRBV28,CASSSRDNNQETQYF,TGTGCCAGCAGTTCCCGGGACAACAACCAAGAGACCCAGTACTTC
TRBD2,TRBJ2-2,NA,TRBV29-1,CGSIREGYGGELFF,TGCGGGTCGATCCGGGAGGGCTATGGCGGGGAGCTGTTTTTT
NA,TRBJ1-1,many,TRBV20-1,CSARYRHTEAFF,TGCAGTGCTAGGTACAGACACACTGAAGCTTTCTTT
TRBD1,TRBJ1-6,many,TRBV4-3,CASSLRTGYNSPLHF,TGCGCCAGCAGCCTCCGGACAGGGTACAATTCACCCCTCCACTTT
NA,TRBJ2-3,few,TRBV7-2,CASSLRSSSTDTQYF,TGTGCCAGCAGCTTAAGGAGTAGTAGCACAGATACGCAGTATTTT
TRBD2,TRBJ2-2,few,TRBV11-2,CASSLVGQLAGGHTGELFF,TGTGCCAGCAGCTTAGTGGGGCAACTAGCGGGAGGGCACACCGGGGAGCTGTTTTTT
NA,TRBJ1-1,NA,TRBV11-2,CASSLGRTGDAFF,TGTGCCAGCAGCTTAGGGCGTACCGGTGATGCTTTCTTT
NA,TRBJ2-7,NA,TRBV20-1,CSARSQPSYEQYF,TGCAGTGCTAGAAGCCAGCCCTCCTACGAGCAGTACTTC
NA,TRBJ2-7,few,TRBV30,CAWSVTYEQYF,TGTGCCTGGAGTGTGACCTACGAGCAGTACTTC
NA,TRBJ2-4,NA,TRBV7-9,CASIDVGSKNIQYF,TGTGCCAGCATTGACGTGGGGAGCAAAAACATTCAGTACTTC
NA,TRBJ2-7,NA,TRBV2,CASMYQGISYEQYF,TGTGCCAGCATGTATCAGGGTATATCCTACGAGCAGTACTTC
NA,TRBJ2-6,NA,TRBV29-1,CSVQRGSGVNVLTF,TGCAGCGTGCAACGGGGCTCTGGGGTCAACGTCCTGACTTTC
NA,TRBJ2-5,many,TRBV28,CASSRIGTEETQYF,TGTGCCAGCAGCCGCATCGGGACGGAAGAGACCCAGTACTTC
NA,TRBJ2-5,few,TRBV7-7,CASSARDGSGTQYF,TGTGCTAGCAGCGCCCGGGACGGCAGTGGGACCCAGTACTTC
NA,TRBJ2-1,few,TRBV4-1,CASSQDLQGGWQFF,TGCGCCAGCAGCCAAGATCTTCAGGGGGGATGGCAGTTCTTC
TRBD1,TRBJ2-2,few,TRBV4-1,CASTKQGTGEGELFF,TGCGCCAGCACAAAACAAGGGACAGGGGAGGGGGAGCTGTTTTTT
TRBD1,TRBJ2-2,NA,TRBV30,CAWVGQQYTGELFF,TGTGCCTGGGTGGGACAGCAGTACACCGGGGAGCTGTTTTTT